The clone carrying this T cell receptor (beta chain) was observed a few times. The data belong to a study of T cells of healthy individuals. Germline V gives CDR1 KGHDR, CDR2 SFDVKD. The CDR3 totals 14 residues. Trimming took off 5 bases at V and 1 base at J, with 10 bases between the two ends. TCRdb ran MiXCR on the 5' RACE reads and lists one entry per CDR3 protein. The sample lists 95,000 to 100,000 distinct CDR3 sequences, roughly 18% occurring once. The chain combines TRBV24-1 with TRBJ2-5; D perhaps matches TRBD2 (6 bases). The TCR sequence derives from a human donor in good health. The CDR3 DNA follows: TGTGCCACCAGTGGGAGGGAAGGCCAAGAGACCCAGTACTTC. Translating gives CATSGREGQETQYF.